This T cell receptor (beta chain) emerged from a study of blood T cells in healthy people across ages. Isolation of PBMCs gave at least 7 million cells per sample. Germline-derived CDR1 and CDR2 are MDHEN and SYDVKM. Trimming took off 0 bases at V and 4 bases at J, with 12 bases between the two ends. The CDR3 runs to 16 residues. Study-wide results and limits: It was held that the diversity estimates obtained from one million T cells were underestimates. Fewer expanded clones and more diversity marked long-lived versus aged donors.

The use of a sample-barcoded 5' primer and a J-beta primer mix characterized a second PCR of 7 to 11 cycles. Every single cDNA molecule received a tag from a template-switch adaptor with 12 random nucleotides. TCRdb ran MiXCR on the 5' RACE reads and lists one entry per CDR3 protein. The sample consists of about 1,500,000 distinct CDR3 sequences, around two fifths of them appearing once. Worth noting for this clonotype: Its matching antigen is unknown.

V is TRBV28 and J is TRBJ2-2, with D hard to call. The sample taken for sequencing was blood. The receptor's source is a woman in her late teens or twenties in good health. This CDR3 is CASSLWGGFGTGELFF. The CDR3 coding sequence is TGTGCCAGCAGTTTATGGGGCGGTTTTGGCACCGGGGAGCTGTTTTTT.